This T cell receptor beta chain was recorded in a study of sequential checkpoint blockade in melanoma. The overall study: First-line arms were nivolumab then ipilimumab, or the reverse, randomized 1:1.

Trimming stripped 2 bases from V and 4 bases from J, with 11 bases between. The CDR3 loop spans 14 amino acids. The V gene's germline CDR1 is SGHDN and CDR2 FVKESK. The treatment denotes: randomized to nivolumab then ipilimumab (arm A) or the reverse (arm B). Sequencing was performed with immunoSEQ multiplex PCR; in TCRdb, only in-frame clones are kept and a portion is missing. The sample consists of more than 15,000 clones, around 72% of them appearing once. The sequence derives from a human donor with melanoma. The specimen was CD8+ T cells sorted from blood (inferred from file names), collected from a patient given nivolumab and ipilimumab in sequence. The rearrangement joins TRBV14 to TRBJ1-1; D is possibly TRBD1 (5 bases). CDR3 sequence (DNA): TGTGCCAGCAGCCAATTCTGGGGCCCCACTGAAGCTTTCTTT. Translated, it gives CASSQFWGPTEAFF. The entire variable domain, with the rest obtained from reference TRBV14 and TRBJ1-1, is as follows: EAGVTQFPSHSVIEKGQTVTLRCDPISGHDNLYWYRRVMGKEIKFLLHFVKESKQDESGMPNNRFLAERTGGTYSTLKVQPAELEDSGVYFCASSQFWGPTEAFFGQGTRLTVV.